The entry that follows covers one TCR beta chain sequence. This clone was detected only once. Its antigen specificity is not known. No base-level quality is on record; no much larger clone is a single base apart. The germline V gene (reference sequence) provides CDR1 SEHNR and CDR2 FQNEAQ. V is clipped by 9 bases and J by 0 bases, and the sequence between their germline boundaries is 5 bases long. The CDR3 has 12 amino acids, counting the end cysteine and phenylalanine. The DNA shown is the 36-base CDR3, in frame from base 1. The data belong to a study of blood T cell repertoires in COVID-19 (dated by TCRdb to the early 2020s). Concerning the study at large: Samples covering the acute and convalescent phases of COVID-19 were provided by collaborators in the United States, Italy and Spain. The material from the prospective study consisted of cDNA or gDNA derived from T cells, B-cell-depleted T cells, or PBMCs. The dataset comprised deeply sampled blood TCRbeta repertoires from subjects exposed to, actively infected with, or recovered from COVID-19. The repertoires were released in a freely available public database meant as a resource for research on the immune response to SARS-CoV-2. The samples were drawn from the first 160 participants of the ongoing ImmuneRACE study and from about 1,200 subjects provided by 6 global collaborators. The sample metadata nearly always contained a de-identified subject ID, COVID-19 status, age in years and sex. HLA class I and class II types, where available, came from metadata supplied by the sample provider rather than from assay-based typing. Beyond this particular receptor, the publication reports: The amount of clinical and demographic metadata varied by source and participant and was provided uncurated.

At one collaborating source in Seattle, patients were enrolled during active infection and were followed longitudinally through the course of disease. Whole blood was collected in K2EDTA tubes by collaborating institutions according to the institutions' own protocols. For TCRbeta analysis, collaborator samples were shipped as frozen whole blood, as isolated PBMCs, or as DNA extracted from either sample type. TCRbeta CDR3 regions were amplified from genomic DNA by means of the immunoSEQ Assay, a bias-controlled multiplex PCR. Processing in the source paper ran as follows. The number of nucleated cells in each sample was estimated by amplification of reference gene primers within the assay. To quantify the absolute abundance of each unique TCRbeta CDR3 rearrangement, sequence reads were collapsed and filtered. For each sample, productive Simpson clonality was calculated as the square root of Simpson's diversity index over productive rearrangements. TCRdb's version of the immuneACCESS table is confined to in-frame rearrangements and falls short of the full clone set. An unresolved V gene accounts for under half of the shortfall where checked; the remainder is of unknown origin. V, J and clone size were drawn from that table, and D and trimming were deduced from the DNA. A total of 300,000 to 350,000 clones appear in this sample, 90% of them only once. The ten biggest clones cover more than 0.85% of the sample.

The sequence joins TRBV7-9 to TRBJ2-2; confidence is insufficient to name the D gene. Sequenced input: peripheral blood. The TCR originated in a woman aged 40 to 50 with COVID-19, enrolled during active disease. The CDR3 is CARGTNTGELFF. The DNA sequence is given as TGTGCCAGGGGCACGAACACCGGGGAGCTGTTTTTT.